The T cell receptor (beta chain) under discussion was sequenced for a study of T cell repertoires in cytomegalovirus infection. The wider study: Recently described HLA-C-restricted plus well-studied HLA-B-restricted CMV epitopes were used. A matching HLA type, together with CMV infection, was signaled by public TCR beta signatures. Broader study findings: Cumulated frequencies of public TCR beta families served to identify carriers of CMV plus the relevant HLA. The response measured ex vivo was dominated by TCR beta clonotypes (HLA-C-restricted and CMV-specific).

Germline CDR1 MNHEY, CDR2 SMNVEV (reference sequence). CDR3 size: 16 residues. The V and J ends lost 7 bases and 1 base respectively, with 17 bases between them. Comments on this clonotype: Its specificity is unknown.

TCRdb re-derived calls from the reads in MiXCR, one entry per CDR3 protein. This table holds some 900,000 distinct CDR3 sequences, 30% to 35% found once. This sequence was found in a human donor in good health (CMV status not recorded). Some clones in this sample may be carry-over from other donors' samples. The specimen comprised cultured CD8+ T cells from PBMCs, sampled from culture after CMV antigen stimulation. This rearrangement joins TRBV27 to TRBJ2-1; either TRBD1 or TRBD2 may supply D (5 bases each). CDR3: CASTLNRDRSYNEQFF. The DNA for the CDR3 is TGTGCCAGCACCCTAAACCGGGACCGTTCCTACAATGAGCAGTTCTTC.